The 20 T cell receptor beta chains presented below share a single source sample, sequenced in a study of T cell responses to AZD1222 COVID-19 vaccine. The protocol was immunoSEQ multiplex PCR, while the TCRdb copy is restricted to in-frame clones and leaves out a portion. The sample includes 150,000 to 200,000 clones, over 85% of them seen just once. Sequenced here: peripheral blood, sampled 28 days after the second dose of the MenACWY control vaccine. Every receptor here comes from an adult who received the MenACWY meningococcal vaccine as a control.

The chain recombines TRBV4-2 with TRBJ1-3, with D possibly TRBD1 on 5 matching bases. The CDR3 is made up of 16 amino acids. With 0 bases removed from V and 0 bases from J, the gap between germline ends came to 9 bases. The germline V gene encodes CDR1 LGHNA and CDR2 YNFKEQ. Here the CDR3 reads CASSQDGGTSGNTIYF. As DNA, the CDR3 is TGTGCCAGCAGCCAAGATGGGGGGACCTCTGGAAACACCATATATTTT.

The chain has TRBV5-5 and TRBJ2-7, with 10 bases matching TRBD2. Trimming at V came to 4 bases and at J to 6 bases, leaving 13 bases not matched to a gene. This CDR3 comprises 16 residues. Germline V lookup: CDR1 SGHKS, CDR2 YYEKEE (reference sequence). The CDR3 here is CASSLNLAGVGFEQYF. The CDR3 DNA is TGTGCCAGCAGCCTGAACCTAGCGGGAGTAGGGTTCGAGCAGTACTTC.

DNA of the CDR3: TGCGCCAGCATCCCAGCGGGGAGCAATCAGCCCCAGCATTTT. It is translated as CASIPAGSNQPQHF. The V call is TRBV5-1, the J call TRBJ1-5; D remains unclear. The germline V and J ends were trimmed by 6 bases and 1 base, with 11 bases remaining between them. The germline V gene encodes CDR1 SGHRS and CDR2 YFSETQ. CDR3 length: 14 amino acids.

CDR3 amino acids: CASSLDSQGDHEQYF. The CDR3 DNA follows: TGTGCCAGCAGCTTGGATTCACAGGGAGACCACGAGCAGTACTTC. The rearrangement links TRBV5-5 to TRBJ2-7; maybe TRBD1 (6 bases). The V end lost 0 bases, the J end lost 5 bases, and 15 bases lay between the germline ends. Looked up from germline, CDR1 is SGHKS and CDR2 is YYEKEE (reference sequence). The CDR3 contains 15 residues.

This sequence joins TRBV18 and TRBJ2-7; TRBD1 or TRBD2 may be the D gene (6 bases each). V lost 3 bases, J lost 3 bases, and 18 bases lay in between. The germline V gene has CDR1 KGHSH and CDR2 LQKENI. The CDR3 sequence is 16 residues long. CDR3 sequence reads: CASSPPGRDTLYEQYF. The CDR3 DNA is TGTGCCAGCTCACCTCCTGGGCGGGACACCCTCTACGAGCAGTACTTC. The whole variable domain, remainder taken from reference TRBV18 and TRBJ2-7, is NAGVMQNPRHLVRRRGQEARLRCSPMKGHSHVYWYRQLPEEGLKFMVYLQKENIIDESGMPKERFSAEFPKEGPSILRIQQVVRGDSAAYFCASSPPGRDTLYEQYFGPGTRLTVT.

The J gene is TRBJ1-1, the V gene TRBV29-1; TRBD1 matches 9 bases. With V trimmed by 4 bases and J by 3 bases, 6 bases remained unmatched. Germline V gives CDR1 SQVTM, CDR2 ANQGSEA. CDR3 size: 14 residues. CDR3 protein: CSVGQGEVDTEAFF. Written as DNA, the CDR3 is TGCAGCGTTGGACAGGGGGAGGTTGACACTGAAGCTTTCTTT. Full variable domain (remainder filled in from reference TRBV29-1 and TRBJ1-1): SAVISQKPSRDICQRGTSLTIQCQVDSQVTMMFWYRQQPGQSLTLIATANQGSEATYESGFVIDKFPISRPNLTFSTLTVSNMSPEDSSIYLCSVGQGEVDTEAFFGQGTRLTVV.

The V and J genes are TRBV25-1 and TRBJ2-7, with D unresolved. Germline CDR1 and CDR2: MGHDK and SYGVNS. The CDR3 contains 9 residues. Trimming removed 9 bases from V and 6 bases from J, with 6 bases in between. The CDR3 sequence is CARSPEQYF. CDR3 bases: TGTGCCAGATCGCCCGAGCAGTACTTC.

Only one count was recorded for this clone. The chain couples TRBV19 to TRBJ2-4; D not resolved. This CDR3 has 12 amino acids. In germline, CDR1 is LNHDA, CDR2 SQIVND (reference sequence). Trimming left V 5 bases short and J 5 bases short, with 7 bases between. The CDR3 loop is CASSPRENIQYF. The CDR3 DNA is TGTGCCAGTAGTCCCCGTGAAAACATTCAGTACTTC.

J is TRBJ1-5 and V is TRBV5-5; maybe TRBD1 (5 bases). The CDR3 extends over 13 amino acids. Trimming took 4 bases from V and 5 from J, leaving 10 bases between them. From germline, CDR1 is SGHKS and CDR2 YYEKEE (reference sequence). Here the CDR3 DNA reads TGTGCCAGCAGCAGGGACGGGGATCAGCCCCAGCATTTT. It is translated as CASSRDGDQPQHF.

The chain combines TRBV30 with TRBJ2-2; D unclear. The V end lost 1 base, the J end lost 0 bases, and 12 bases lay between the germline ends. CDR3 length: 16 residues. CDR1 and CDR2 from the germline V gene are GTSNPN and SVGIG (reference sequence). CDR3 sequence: CAWSAGTASNTGELFF. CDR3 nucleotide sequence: TGTGCCTGGAGTGCAGGTACGGCATCGAACACCGGGGAGCTGTTTTTT.

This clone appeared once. The CDR3 loop is CASSLGLAGTDTQYF. For the CDR3, the DNA is TGTGCCAGCAGCTTAGGGTTAGCGGGAACAGATACGCAGTATTTT. The chain is built from TRBV7-2 and TRBJ2-3; 8 positions match TRBD2. The CDR3 runs 15 residues. With 1 base clipped from V and 3 bases from J, the junction kept 3 bases outside the gene matches. Per germline, CDR1 SGHTA and CDR2 FQGNSA.

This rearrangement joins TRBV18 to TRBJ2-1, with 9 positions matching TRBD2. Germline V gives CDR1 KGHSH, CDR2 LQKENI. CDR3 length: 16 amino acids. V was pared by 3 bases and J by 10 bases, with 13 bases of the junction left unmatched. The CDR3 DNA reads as TGTGCCAGCTCACCCAGGAGGCGGGAGGGCCTTGGAGAGCAGTTCTTC. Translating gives CASSPRRREGLGEQFF.

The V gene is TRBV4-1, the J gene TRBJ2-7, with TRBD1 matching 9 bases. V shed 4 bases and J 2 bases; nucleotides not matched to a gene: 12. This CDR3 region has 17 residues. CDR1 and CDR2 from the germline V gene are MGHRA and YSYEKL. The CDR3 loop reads CASSLHPAGTGTYEQYF. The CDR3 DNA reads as TGCGCCAGCAGCCTCCATCCCGCCGGGACAGGGACCTACGAGCAGTACTTC.

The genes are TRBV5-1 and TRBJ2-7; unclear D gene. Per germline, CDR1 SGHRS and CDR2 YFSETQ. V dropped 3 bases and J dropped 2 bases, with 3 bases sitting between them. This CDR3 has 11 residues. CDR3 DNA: TGCGCCAGCAGCTCGACCTACGAGCAGTACTTC. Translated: CASSSTYEQYF.

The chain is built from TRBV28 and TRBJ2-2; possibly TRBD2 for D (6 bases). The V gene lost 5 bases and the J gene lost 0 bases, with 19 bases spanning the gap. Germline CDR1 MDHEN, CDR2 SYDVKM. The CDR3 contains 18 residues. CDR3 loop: CASSTVRTKFANTGELFF. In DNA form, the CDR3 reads TGTGCCAGCAGTACCGTCAGGACTAAGTTCGCGAACACCGGGGAGCTGTTTTTT.

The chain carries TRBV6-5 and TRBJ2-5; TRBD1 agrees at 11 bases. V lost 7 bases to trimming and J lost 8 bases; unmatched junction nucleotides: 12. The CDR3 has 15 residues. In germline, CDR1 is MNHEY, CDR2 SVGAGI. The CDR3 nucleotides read TGTGCCAGCACCCAGGACAGGGGGCGCGGAGCAACCCAGTACTTC. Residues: CASTQDRGRGATQYF.

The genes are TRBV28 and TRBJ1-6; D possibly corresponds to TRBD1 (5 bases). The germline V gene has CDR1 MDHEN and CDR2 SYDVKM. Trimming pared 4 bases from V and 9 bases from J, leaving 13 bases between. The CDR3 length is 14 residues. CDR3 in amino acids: CASSSPGGGSPLHF. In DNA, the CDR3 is TGTGCCAGCAGTTCCCCGGGGGGGGGTTCACCCCTCCACTTT.

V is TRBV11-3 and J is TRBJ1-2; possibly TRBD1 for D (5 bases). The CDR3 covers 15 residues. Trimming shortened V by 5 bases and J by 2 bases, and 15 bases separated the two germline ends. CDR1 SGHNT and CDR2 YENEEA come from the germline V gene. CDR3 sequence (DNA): TGTGCCAGCAGCCAAGGGGCGCGGGTAAACTATGGCTACACCTTC. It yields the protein CASSQGARVNYGYTF.

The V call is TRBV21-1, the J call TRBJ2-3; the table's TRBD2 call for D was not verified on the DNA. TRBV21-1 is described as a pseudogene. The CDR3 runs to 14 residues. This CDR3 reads CASSKGGGTDTQYF. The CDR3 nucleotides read TGTGCCAGCAGCAAAGGCGGGGGCACAGATACGCAGTATTTT.

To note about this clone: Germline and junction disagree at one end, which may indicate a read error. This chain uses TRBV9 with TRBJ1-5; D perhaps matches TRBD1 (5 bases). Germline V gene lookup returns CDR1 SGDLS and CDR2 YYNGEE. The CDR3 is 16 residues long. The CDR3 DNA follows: TGTGCCAACAGCGTACGGTGGCAGGGTCAAAATCAGCCCCAGCATTTT. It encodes CANSVRWQGQNQPQHF.